The entry below gives a single T cell receptor (delta chain) sequence along with its context. This clone was counted between two and nine times. No cognate antigen has been identified for it. Qualities for individual bases were not recorded, and no much larger clone is one base off. The data belong to a study of Vδ1+ human thymocytes (dated by TCRdb to the late 2010s). Context from the whole study: As a data resource, the study described the mRNA-level TRG and TRD CDR3 repertoires of highly purified Vdelta1+ thymocytes obtained from young children. Earlier work had validated the multiplex-based CDR3 amplicon strategy against 5'RACE-based methods for generating CDR3 amplicons.

Overall results and qualifications from the work: Many TRG clonotypes were found to be shared between donors (up to roughly 6.9x10^3), whereas TRD repertoires were found to be essentially private (max about 120 shared). No clustering by age or sex was observed, so analyses did not stratify donors by these variables. Thymic TRG and TRD repertoires appeared highly polyclonal with Gaussian CDR3 length distributions, unlike oligoclonal peripheral blood repertoires. Even though sort purity was high, roughly 21% of thymic TRD sequences were Vdelta2 (and few were Vdelta3), which was not the case for the peripheral blood Vdelta1+ controls. The authors advised highly purified populations and single-cell validation, since unexpected Vdelta2 sequences could cause misinterpretation of bulk repertoire data.

Thymic samples were depleted of alphabeta T cells, then CD3+ TCRVdelta1+ TCRVdelta2- thymocytes were FACS-sorted. A purity of roughly 96% to 99.6% was achieved for sorted Vdelta1+ thymocytes. Thymic specimens came from about 8 paediatric patients undergoing corrective cardiac surgery, aged from about 5 days to 17 months. The thymic tissue was dispersed, and mononuclear cells were isolated using a Histopaque-1077 density gradient. Staining used anti-TCRVdelta1 clone TS8.2, anti-TCRVdelta2 clone B6, anti-CD3 clone HIT3a and anti-TCRalphabeta clone IP26 antibodies. RNA was isolated using the RNeasy mini kit, and reverse transcription was performed with Superscript III. To generate the CDR3 amplicons, a multiplex PCR was run using pooled V-gene forward primers together with a constant-region reverse primer that carried Illumina adaptor overhangs. After gel purification, amplicons were indexed with Nextera index primers over roughly 8 extra PCR cycles and were then purified with AMPure XP beads. The libraries were sequenced on an Illumina MiSeq using paired-end 250 bp reads, dual indexing and an approximately 22% PhiX spike-in. The authors' pipeline ran thus. Read quality was checked with FastQC, and TRG read pairs were merged using ea-utils fastq-join. IMGT/HighV-QUEST was used to annotate the sequences, only productive sequences with an unambiguous V-gene assignment were kept, and clonotypes were defined as sequences sharing an identical CDR3 sequence. For downstream analysis, the tools were VDJtools 1.1.1, tcR 2.2.3, Treemap and vegan Shannon diversity in R 3.4.4. TCRdb reprocessed the public data with the CATT caller; entries with the same nucleotide sequence were combined afterwards. The authors' filters were not applied to this entry. The sample contains 21,000 or so delta-chain clones, approximately 8.8% of them found a single time. The biggest ten clones account for 0.8% to 1% of the sample.

Trimming leaves V shorter by 3 bases and J shorter by 8 bases, with the junction holding 24 bases beyond the gene matches. CDR3 length: 19 amino acids, cysteine to phenylalanine. CDR3 DNA only is kept here, 57 bases in frame from base 1. CDR1 and CDR2 were assigned from the germline V gene as TSWWSYY and QGS. The sequence was obtained from a child under two years old who had congenital heart surgery. Rearrangement joined TRDV1 to TRDJ1, and TRDD2 matches 7 of the central bases. The sequenced sample was Vdelta1+ gamma-delta thymocytes from the thymus. The meaning of the sample's cell subset or site label: FACS-sorted CD3+ TCRalphabeta- TCRVdelta1+ TCRVdelta2- thymocytes. CDR3 region: CALGDPSFRTGPLDQKLIF. In nucleotides, the sequence is TGTGCTCTTGGGGACCCTTCCTTCCGAACGGGGCCCCTCGACCAAAAACTCATCTTT.